This T cell receptor (beta chain) was recorded in a study of T cells in Graves' hyperthyroidism and ophthalmopathy. The table lists this clonotype with many counts. The target antigen is unknown. Patients showing uncontrolled infection, other autoimmune disease, pregnancy or lactation were ineligible. Diagnoses rested on clinical symptoms, serum thyroxine and TRAb, thyroid ultrasound and orbital computed tomography. Amplified TCR beta CDR3 regions derived from RNA transcripts. The HTBI primer set was used in a first-round RT-PCR of the TCR CDR3. TCRdb processed the multiplex PCR reads anew with MiXCR; each CDR3 protein has one entry. The table shows approximately 600,000 distinct CDR3 sequences, with around 20% occurring only once. CDR3 length: 15 amino acids. Unmatched junction bases numbered 6, after V lost 5 bases and J lost 4 bases. Findings of the study overall: The model predicted ophthalmopathy a median 6.5 months before onset. Most clonotypes expanded in the thyroid (above 0.001) were also present in blood.

The chain is built from TRBV12-3 or TRBV12-4 and TRBJ1-5, with TRBD1 matching over 9 bases. Source material: blood. This clonotype was sampled from a man aged 30 to 45 with Graves' ophthalmopathy. The CDR3 reads CASSTGTGPNQPQHF. The CDR3 region has the DNA TGTGCCAGCAGTACCGGGACAGGGCCAAATCAGCCCCAGCATTTT.